Each of the 10 T cell receptor beta chains below was sequenced from the same sample in a study of lymphopenia after photon versus proton radiotherapy. The assay was immunoSEQ multiplex PCR, and TCRdb's table has in-frame clones only and misses some. In the table there are some 42,000 clones, roughly four fifths of which are singletons. The sequences come from peripheral blood, collected from a patient treated with proton-based radiotherapy. These TCRs come from a woman aged 70-85 years with pancreatic cancer.

This clone qualifies as medium-sized. This specimen includes other DNA sequences encoding the same CDR3. The chain is built from TRBV28 and TRBJ1-1; D perhaps matches TRBD1 (6 bases). The CDR3 loop spans 14 amino acids. Germline CDR1 reads MDHEN; CDR2 reads SYDVKM. V was cut by 6 bases and J by 1 base, with 12 bases left in between. The CDR3 DNA follows: TGTGCCAGCAGCCCAGGACAGCCGAACACTGAAGCTTTCTTT. This encodes CASSPGQPNTEAFF. Full variable domain (remainder filled in from reference TRBV28 and TRBJ1-1): DVKVTQSSRYLVKRTGEKVFLECVQDMDHENMFWYRQDPGLGLRLIYFSYDVKMKEKGDIPEGYSVSREKKERFSLILESASTNQTSMYLCASSPGQPNTEAFFGQGTRLTVV.

This clone has a handful of counts. V gene TRBV7-6 combines with J gene TRBJ1-1, with a possible D match to TRBD1 (6 bases). The ends were cut back, 4 bases at V and 5 bases at J, with 17 bases in the middle. The CDR3 contains 15 residues. The germline V gene has CDR1 SGHVS and CDR2 FNYEAQ. DNA for the CDR3: TGTGCCAGCAGCTCGCATCGAGGGGGTGGAACTGAAGCTTTCTTT. Translated: CASSSHRGGGTEAFF.

The rearrangement uses TRBV4-1 and TRBJ2-7; the D is unclear. The CDR3 has 17 amino acids. The germline V gene encodes CDR1 MGHRA and CDR2 YSYEKL. V shed 0 bases and J shed 0 bases, with 15 bases lying between them. The CDR3 coding sequence is TGCGCCAGCAGCCAAGAGTGGGCCGAAACTCGCTCCTACGAGCAGTACTTC. Its translation: CASSQEWAETRSYEQYF.

This chain joins TRBV27 and TRBJ1-5; a possible D gene is TRBD1 (6 bases). The CDR3 covers 17 residues. The V end was cut by 6 bases, the J end by 0 bases, with 18 bases between. Germline CDR1 reads MNHEY; CDR2 reads SMNVEV (reference sequence). This chain's CDR3 is CASSRSRSGVSNQPQHF. The CDR3 nucleotides read TGTGCCAGCAGCCGCTCACGCTCAGGGGTTAGCAATCAGCCCCAGCATTTT.

V gene TRBV7-9 combines with J gene TRBJ1-2, with 7 bases fitting TRBD1. The junction had 4 bases not matched to a gene; V was cut back by 7 bases and J by 2 bases. The CDR3 has 13 residues. The V gene's germline CDR1 is SEHNR and CDR2 FQNEAQ (reference sequence). The CDR3 DNA is TGTGCCAGCACCGAACAGGGGAACTATGGCTACACCTTC. It is translated as CASTEQGNYGYTF. Full variable domain (remainder filled in from reference TRBV7-9 and TRBJ1-2): DTGVSQNPRHKITKRGQNVTFRCDPISEHNRLYWYRQTLGQGPEFLTYFQNEAQLEKSRLLSDRFSAERPKGSFSTLEIQRTEQGDSAMYLCASTEQGNYGYTFGSGTRLTVV.

By frequency in the sample, this clone is medium-sized. The chain is built from TRBV6-5 and TRBJ1-1, with D perhaps TRBD1 (5 bases). This CDR3 contains 12 residues. Germline-derived CDR1 and CDR2 are MNHEY and SVGAGI. Trimming pared 9 bases from V and 3 bases from J, leaving 11 bases between. The CDR3 DNA reads TGTGCCAGTGGAGTGGGACACACTGAAGCTTTCTTT. Residues: CASGVGHTEAFF.

The V and J genes are TRBV29-1 and TRBJ2-3, with a weak D call TRBD2 (5 bases). CDR3 length: 15 amino acids. Germline assignment: CDR1 SQVTM and CDR2 ANQGSEA. V was shortened by 7 bases and J by 0 bases, with 17 bases between the two germline ends. CDR3 protein: CSARRSGDSTDTQYF. CDR3 DNA sequence: TGCAGCGCACGACGAAGCGGAGATAGCACAGATACGCAGTATTTT.

V and J are TRBV7-2 and TRBJ1-1; D is uncertain. The CDR3 has 14 residues. The V and J ends lost 5 bases and 4 bases respectively, with 14 bases between them. The germline V gene has CDR1 SGHTA and CDR2 FQGNSA. CDR3 DNA sequence: TGTGCCAGCAGCCTGCAGGAGACTAGCACTGAAGCTTTCTTT. Translation: CASSLQETSTEAFF.

Remarks on this clone: An end of the junction does not agree with germline; a read error may underlie this. The chain combines TRBV7-7 with TRBJ2-1; 10 positions agree with TRBD2. The CDR3 covers 15 residues. Germline V gene lookup returns CDR1 SSHAT and CDR2 FNYEAQ (reference sequence). The CDR3 sequence: CASSLGLAGVNEQFF. The CDR3 nucleotides read TGTGCTAGCAGCTTGGGCCTAGCGGGAGTCAATGAGCAGTTCTTC.

This clone has just one count. The V and J genes are TRBV10-3 and TRBJ2-7; 9 nucleotides agree with TRBD2. V was clipped by 5 bases and J by 2 bases; unmatched bases: 4. The CDR3 extends over 14 amino acids. Germline V lookup: CDR1 ENHRY, CDR2 SYGVKD. CDR3 sequence (DNA): TGTGCCATCAGTACCGGGACTAGCACCTACGAGCAGTACTTC. It encodes CAISTGTSTYEQYF.